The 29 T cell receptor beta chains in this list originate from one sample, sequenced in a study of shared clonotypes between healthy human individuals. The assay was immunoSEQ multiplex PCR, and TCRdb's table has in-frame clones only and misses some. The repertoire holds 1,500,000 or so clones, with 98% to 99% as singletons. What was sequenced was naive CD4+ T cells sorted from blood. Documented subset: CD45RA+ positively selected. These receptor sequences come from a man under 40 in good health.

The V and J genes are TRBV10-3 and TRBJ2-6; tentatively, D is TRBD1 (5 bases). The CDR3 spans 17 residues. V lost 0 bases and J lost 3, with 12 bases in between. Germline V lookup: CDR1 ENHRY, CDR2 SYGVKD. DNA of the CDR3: TGTGCCATCAGTGAGTCCCACCAGGGTGGTGGGGCCAACGTCCTGACTTTC. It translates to CAISESHQGGGANVLTF.

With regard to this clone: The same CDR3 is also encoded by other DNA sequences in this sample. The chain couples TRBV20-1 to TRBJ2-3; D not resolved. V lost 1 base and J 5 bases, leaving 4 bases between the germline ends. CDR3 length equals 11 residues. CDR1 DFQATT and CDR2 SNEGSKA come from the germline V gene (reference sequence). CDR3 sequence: CSARGRDTQYF. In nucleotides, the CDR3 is TGCAGTGCTAGAGGCCGAGATACGCAGTATTTT.

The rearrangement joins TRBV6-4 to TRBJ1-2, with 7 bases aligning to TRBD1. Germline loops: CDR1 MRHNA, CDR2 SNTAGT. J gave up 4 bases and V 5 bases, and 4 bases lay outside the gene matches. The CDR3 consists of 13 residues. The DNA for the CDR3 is TGTGCCAGCAGTTCGACAGGGAGCTATGGCTACACCTTC. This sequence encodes CASSSTGSYGYTF.

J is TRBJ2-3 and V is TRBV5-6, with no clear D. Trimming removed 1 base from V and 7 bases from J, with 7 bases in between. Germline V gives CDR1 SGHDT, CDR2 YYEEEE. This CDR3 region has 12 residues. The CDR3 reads CASSLTRYTQYF. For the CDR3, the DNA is TGTGCCAGCAGCTTGACACGTTATACGCAGTATTTT.

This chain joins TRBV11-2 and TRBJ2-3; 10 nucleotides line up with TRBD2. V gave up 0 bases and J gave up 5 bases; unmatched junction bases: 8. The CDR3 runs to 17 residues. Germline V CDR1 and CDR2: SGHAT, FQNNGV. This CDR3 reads CASSLDRPSSGRDTQYF. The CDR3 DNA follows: TGTGCCAGCAGCTTAGATCGGCCGTCTAGCGGGAGAGATACGCAGTATTTT.

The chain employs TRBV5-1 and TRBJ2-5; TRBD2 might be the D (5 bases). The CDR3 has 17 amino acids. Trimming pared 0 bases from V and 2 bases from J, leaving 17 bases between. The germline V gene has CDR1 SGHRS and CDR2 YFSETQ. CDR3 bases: TGCGCCAGCAGCTTGGGCTATTCGGGGATGGGGCAAGAGACCCAGTACTTC. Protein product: CASSLGYSGMGQETQYF.

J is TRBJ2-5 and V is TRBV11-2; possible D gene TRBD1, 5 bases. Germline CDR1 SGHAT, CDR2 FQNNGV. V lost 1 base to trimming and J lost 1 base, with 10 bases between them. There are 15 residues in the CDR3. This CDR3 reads CASSLAKGLQETQYF. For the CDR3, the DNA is TGTGCCAGCAGCTTAGCCAAGGGGCTCCAAGAGACCCAGTACTTC. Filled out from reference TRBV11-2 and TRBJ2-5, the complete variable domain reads EAGVAQSPRYKIIEKRQSVAFWCNPISGHATLYWYQQILGQGPKLLIQFQNNGVVDDSQLPKDRFSAERLKGVDSTLKIQPAKLEDSAVYLCASSLAKGLQETQYFGPGTRLLVL.

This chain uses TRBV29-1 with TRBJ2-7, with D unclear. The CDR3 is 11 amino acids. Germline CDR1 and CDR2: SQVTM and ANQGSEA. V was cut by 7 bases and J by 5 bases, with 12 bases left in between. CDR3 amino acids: CSARVIDEQYF. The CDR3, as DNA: TGCAGCGCAAGGGTTATCGACGAGCAGTACTTC.

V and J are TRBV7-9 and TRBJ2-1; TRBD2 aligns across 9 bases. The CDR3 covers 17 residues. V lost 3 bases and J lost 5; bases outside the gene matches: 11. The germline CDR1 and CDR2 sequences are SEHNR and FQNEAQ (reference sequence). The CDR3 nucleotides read TGTGCCAGCAGCTTTGGGTTTGCGGGAGGGCCCCACAATGAGCAGTTCTTC. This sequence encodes CASSFGFAGGPHNEQFF.

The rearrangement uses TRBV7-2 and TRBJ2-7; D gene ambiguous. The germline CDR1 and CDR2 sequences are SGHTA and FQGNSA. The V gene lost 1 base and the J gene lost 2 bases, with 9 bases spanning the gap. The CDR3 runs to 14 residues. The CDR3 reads CASSLVGFPYEQYF. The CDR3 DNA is TGTGCCAGCAGCTTAGTGGGGTTTCCCTACGAGCAGTACTTC.

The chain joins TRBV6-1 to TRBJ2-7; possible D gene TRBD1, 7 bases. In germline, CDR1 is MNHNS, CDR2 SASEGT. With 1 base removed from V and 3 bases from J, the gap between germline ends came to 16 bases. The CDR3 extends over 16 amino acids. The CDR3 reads CASSEGVGRGVYEQYF. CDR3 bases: TGTGCCAGCAGTGAAGGGGTGGGCAGGGGGGTCTACGAGCAGTACTTC.

CDR3 sequence reads: CASSLAPSGTQYF. The DNA for the CDR3 is TGTGCCAGCAGCTTGGCACCTTCAGGGACCCAGTACTTC. V is TRBV5-4 and J is TRBJ2-5; no clear D gene. Germline-derived CDR1 and CDR2 are SGHNT and YYREEE (reference sequence). The CDR3 loop spans 13 amino acids. The V end lost 0 bases, the J end lost 7 bases, and 10 bases lay between the germline ends.

The chain's CDR3 is CASRRAGGIGNEQFF. CDR3 nucleotides: TGTGCCAGCAGACGAGCGGGAGGGATTGGCAATGAGCAGTTCTTC. The chain joins TRBV7-9 to TRBJ2-1; TRBD2 agrees at 10 bases. This CDR3 spans 15 amino acids. Germline CDR1 is SEHNR and CDR2 is FQNEAQ (reference sequence). The junction had 8 bases not matched to a gene; V was cut back by 6 bases and J by 6 bases.

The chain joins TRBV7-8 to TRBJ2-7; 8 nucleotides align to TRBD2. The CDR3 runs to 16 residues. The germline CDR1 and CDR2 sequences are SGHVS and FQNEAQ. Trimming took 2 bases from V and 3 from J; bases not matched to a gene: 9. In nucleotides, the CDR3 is TGTGCCAGCAGCTTATTGCCGGGAGGGTTATTCTACGAGCAGTACTTC. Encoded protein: CASSLLPGGLFYEQYF. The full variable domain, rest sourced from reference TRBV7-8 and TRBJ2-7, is GAGVSQSPRYKVAKRGQDVALRCDPISGHVSLFWYQQALGQGPEFLTYFQNEAQLDKSGLPSDRFFAERPEGSVSTLKIQRTQQEDSAVYLCASSLLPGGLFYEQYFGPGTRLTVT.

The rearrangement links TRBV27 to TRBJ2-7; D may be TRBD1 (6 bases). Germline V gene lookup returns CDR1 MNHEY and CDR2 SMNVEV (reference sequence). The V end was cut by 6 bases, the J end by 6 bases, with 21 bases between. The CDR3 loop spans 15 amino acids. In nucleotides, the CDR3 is TGTGCCAGCAGCTACTTAATACCCGGGACAACCGAGCAGTACTTC. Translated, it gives CASSYLIPGTTEQYF.

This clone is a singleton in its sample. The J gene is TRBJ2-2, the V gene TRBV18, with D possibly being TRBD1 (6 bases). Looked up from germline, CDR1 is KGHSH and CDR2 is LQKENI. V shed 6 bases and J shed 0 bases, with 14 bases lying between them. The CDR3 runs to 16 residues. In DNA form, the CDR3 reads TGTGCCAGCTCGCGTCAGGACAGAGCGAACACCGGGGAGCTGTTTTTT. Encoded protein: CASSRQDRANTGELFF.

CDR3 bases: TGTGCCAGCACCCCCGGGACAACTAACTATGGCTACACCTTC. Its protein product is CASTPGTTNYGYTF. The chain employs TRBV28 and TRBJ1-2; maybe TRBD1 (6 bases). V was pared by 7 bases and J by 0 bases, with 12 bases between. The CDR3 spans 14 residues. Germline V gene sequence: CDR1 MDHEN, CDR2 SYDVKM.

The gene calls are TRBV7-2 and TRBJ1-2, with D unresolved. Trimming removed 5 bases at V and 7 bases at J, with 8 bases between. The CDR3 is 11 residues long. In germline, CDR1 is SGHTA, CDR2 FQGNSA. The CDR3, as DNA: TGTGCCAGCAGCCTGAAAACTGGCTACACCTTC. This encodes CASSLKTGYTF.

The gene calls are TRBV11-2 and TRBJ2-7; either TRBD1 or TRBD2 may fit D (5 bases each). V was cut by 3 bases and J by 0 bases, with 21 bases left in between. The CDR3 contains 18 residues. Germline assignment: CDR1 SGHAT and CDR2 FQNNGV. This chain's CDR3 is CASSFFTFRDGSSYEQYF. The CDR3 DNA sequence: TGTGCCAGCAGCTTCTTTACCTTCCGGGACGGAAGCTCCTACGAGCAGTACTTC.

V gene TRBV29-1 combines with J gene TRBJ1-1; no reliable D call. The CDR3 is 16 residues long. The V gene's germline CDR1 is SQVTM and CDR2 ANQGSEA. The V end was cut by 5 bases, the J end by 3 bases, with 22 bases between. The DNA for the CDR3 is TGCAGCGTTAAGGGTTCATCCGGTGGTCCGGACACTGAAGCTTTCTTT. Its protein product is CSVKGSSGGPDTEAFF.

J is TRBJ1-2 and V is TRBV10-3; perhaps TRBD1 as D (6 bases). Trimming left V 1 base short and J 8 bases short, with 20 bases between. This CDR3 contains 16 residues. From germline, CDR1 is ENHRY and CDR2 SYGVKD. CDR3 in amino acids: CAISEFAGGGAHGYTF. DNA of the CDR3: TGTGCCATCAGTGAGTTTGCAGGAGGGGGGGCTCACGGCTACACCTTC.

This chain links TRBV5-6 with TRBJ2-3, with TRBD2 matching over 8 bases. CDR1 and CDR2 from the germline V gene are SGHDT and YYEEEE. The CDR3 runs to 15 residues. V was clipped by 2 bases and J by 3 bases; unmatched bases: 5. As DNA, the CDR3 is TGTGCCAGCAGCTTAGACGGGAGGGATACAGATACGCAGTATTTT. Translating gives CASSLDGRDTDTQYF.

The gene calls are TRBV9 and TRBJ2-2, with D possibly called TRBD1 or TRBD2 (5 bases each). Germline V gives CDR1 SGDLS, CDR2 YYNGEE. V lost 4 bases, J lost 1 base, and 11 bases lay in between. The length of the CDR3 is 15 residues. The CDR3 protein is CASSPGTRNTGELFF. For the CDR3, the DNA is TGTGCCAGCAGCCCAGGGACGCGGAACACCGGGGAGCTGTTTTTT.

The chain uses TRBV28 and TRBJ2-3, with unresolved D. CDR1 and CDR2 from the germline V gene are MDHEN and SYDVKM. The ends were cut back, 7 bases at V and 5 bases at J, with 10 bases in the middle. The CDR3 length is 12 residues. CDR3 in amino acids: CASTGPVDTQYF. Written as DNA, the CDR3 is TGTGCCAGCACCGGCCCCGTAGATACGCAGTATTTT.

CDR3: CSVEDRGAEKLFF. CDR3 DNA: TGCAGCGTTGAGGACAGGGGGGCTGAAAAACTGTTTTTT. The chain recombines TRBV29-1 with TRBJ1-4, with 10 bases fitting TRBD1. V gave up 3 bases and J gave up 7 bases; unmatched junction bases: 2. Germline CDR1 is SQVTM and CDR2 is ANQGSEA. The CDR3 has 13 amino acids.

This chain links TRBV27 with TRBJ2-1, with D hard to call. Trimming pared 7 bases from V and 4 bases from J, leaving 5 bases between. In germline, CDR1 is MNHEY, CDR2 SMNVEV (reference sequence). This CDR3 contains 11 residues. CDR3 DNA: TGTGCCAGCACCAAATACAATGAGCAGTTCTTC. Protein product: CASTKYNEQFF.

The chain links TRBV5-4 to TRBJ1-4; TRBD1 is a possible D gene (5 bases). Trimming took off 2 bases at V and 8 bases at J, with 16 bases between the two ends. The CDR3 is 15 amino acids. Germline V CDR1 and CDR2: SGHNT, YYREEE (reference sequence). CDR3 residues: CASSLWTPMTEKLFF. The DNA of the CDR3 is TGTGCCAGCAGCTTATGGACACCGATGACCGAAAAACTGTTTTTT.

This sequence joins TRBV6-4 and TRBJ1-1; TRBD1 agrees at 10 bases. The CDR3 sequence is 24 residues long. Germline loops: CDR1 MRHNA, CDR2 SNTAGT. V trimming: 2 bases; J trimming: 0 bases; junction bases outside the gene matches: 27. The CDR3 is CASSDIGTGVCLERKQTMNTEAFF. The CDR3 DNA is TGTGCCAGCAGTGACATCGGGACAGGGGTTTGCCTGGAACGAAAGCAGACTATGAACACTGAAGCTTTCTTT.

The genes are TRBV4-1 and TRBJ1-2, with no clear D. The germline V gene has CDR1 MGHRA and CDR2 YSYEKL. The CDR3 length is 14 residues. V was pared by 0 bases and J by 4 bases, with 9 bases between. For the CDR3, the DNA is TGCGCCAGCAGCCAAGAAAGCCTCTCCTATGGCTACACCTTC. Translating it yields CASSQESLSYGYTF.